This entry is about one TCR beta chain. This entry is derived from a study of immune cell composition in non-small cell lung cancer. Generated by immunoSEQ multiplex PCR, the TCRdb table keeps only in-frame clones and is missing some. The table lists roughly 2,000 clones, 72% of them singletons. Per germline, CDR1 MDHEN and CDR2 SYDVKM. This CDR3 region has 15 residues. V was cut by 6 bases and J by 0 bases, with 12 bases left in between. Normal lung was taken at the farthest possible site, at least 3 cm from tumour. Template was genomic DNA from frozen, unsorted single-cell suspensions. The chain carries TRBV28 and TRBJ1-5, with a weak D call TRBD1 (5 bases). The TCR was taken from a human donor with non-small cell lung cancer. Sequenced sample: non-adjacent lung tissue. The CDR3 coding sequence is TGTGCCAGCAGCATGACAGAAAATAGCAATCAGCCCCAGCATTTT. Its translation is CASSMTENSNQPQHF. The full variable domain, its missing parts supplied by reference TRBV28 and TRBJ1-5, is DVKVTQSSRYLVKRTGEKVFLECVQDMDHENMFWYRQDPGLGLRLIYFSYDVKMKEKGDIPEGYSVSREKKERFSLILESASTNQTSMYLCASSMTENSNQPQHFGDGTRLSIL.